This section outlines one T cell receptor beta chain sequence together with its context. Naive CD8 isolation took CD45RO-negative cells positively selected for CCR7 and excluded terminally differentiated effector memory CD45RA+ cells. There were only Caucasian adults among the donors, and all lived in Nashville, Tennessee. This entry is derived from a study of shared clonotypes between healthy human individuals. V gave up 4 bases and J gave up 0 bases, with 9 bases separating them. CDR3 length equals 15 residues. The germline CDR1 and CDR2 sequences are SGHAT and FQNNGV. Produced via immunoSEQ multiplex PCR; TCRdb's table is partial and in-frame only. The data contain millions of clones, about 92% of them singletons.

Sequencing input: naive CD8+ T cells from PBMCs. The sequence derives from a man aged 18 to 29 in good health. Some clones in this sample may be carry-over from other donors' samples. The chain links TRBV11-2 to TRBJ2-2; the D is unclear. CDR3 coding DNA: TGTGCCAGCAGCTACACAAATCCGAACACCGGGGAGCTGTTTTTT. Translated: CASSYTNPNTGELFF.